This TCR beta chain was identified during a study of identical twins. After template switching added a universal primer site, the resulting cDNA carried unique molecular identifiers. One entry per CDR3 protein, called by TCRdb with MiXCR from the 5' RACE reads. The table shows just over 500,000 distinct CDR3 sequences, with 20% to 25% occurring only once. This clonotype has a handful of counts. This CDR3 comprises 14 residues. Germline CDR1 is LGHDT and CDR2 is YNNKEL (reference sequence). V lost 4 bases and J lost 1, with 10 bases in between. The same sample was also studied in work on T cells expressing NK-cell markers. That source notes: Sorted CD3+CD56+NKG2C+, CD3+CD56+NKG2C- and CD3+CD56-NKG2C+ T-cell subsets were beta-chain profiled.

This clonotype originated in a woman aged 18-29 years in good health. V gene TRBV3-1 combines with J gene TRBJ1-1; D gene unclear. Sequences were obtained from CD4+ T cells sorted from blood. The CDR3 sequence is CASSPTSKNTEAFF. The CDR3 coding sequence is TGTGCCAGCAGCCCGACATCTAAGAACACTGAAGCTTTCTTT. The full variable domain, with the rest looked up from reference TRBV3-1 and TRBJ1-1, is DTAVSQTPKYLVTQMGNDKSIKCEQNLGHDTMYWYKQDSKKFLKIMFSYNNKELIINETVPNRFSPKSPDKAHLNLHINSLELGDSAVYFCASSPTSKNTEAFFGQGTRLTVV.